This TCR beta chain originates from a study of lymphopenia after photon versus proton radiotherapy (dated by TCRdb to between 2018 and 2021). With regard to the full study: In patients with gastrointestinal tumors who developed high-grade lymphopenia, the study compared the immunological effects of photon radiation therapy with those of proton radiation therapy. The cohort comprised more than 15 patients with gastrointestinal tumors who received either photon or proton therapy and then developed lymphopenia. The goal of the study was to characterize the differences between the two radiation modalities in how they affect the immune system.

The protocol used for the library was the immunoSEQ multiplex PCR assay. Alongside multiparametric flow cytometry, deep sequencing of rearranged TCR beta loci was used to profile the T cell repertoires. The clones in this table, taken by TCRdb from immuneACCESS, are in-frame only. Not every clone is retained; where verified, under half of the shortfall comes from an unresolved V gene, and the cause of the rest is unknown. The sample profile shows approximately 150,000 clones; less than 90% of them were found once. The ten top clones hold 4% to 5% of the sample. For this clone: Which antigen it targets is not known. No much larger clone is present one base from it, and per-base qualities are unavailable.

Results the study describes overall, beyond this receptor: Across the cohort, a larger post-nadir drop in TCR diversity was inversely correlated with overall survival time among patients who died. After the lymphocyte count nadir, photon-treated repertoires showed oligoclonal expansion, especially of CD8+ Temra cells, which drove the drop in diversity. Proton-treated patients stayed relatively stable during treatment, while photon-treated patients lost naive T cells and TCR diversity and gained effector/memory populations. The survival association was assessed only in patients who died, and the authors presented better survival with proton therapy as a possibility rather than a demonstrated result.

The source is a man aged 50-60 years with gastric cancer. The sequences come from peripheral blood, collected from a patient treated with photon-based radiotherapy.

For the CDR3, the sequence is CASSSYGDLGGNTIYF. The sequenced DNA: TGTGCCAGTAGTTCTTACGGGGACTTGGGTGGAAACACCATATATTTT. This sequence uses TRBV19 and TRBJ1-3; a weak D assignment points to TRBD1 (5 bases agree). Including the terminal cysteine and phenylalanine, the CDR3 comprises 16 residues. Just the 48-base CDR3 DNA is kept, in frame starting at base 1. Trimming at the junction amounts to 5 bases on V and 3 bases on J, and the germline ends lie 17 bases apart. CDR1 is given as LNHDA and CDR2 as SQIVND, both from the germline V gene (reference sequence).